This T cell receptor (beta chain) was identified during a study of T cell repertoires in cytomegalovirus infection. At the level of the study: TCR beta signatures that were public indicated CMV infection and matching HLA type.

This clonotype occurred many times. What it recognizes is unknown. Whole-study results and caveats: CMV-specific HLA-C-restricted TCR beta clonotypes dominated the ex vivo response.

This CDR3 is 15 amino acids long. V was clipped by 4 bases and J by 7 bases; unmatched bases: 8. Each CDR3 protein gets one entry after TCRdb re-called the reads with MiXCR. The sample holds approximately 130,000 distinct CDR3 sequences; 7.5% to 9% are singletons and the top ten take roughly a tenth. V is TRBV12-3 or TRBV12-4 and J is TRBJ1-5, with 9 bases identical to TRBD1. This sequence originates from a human donor in good health (CMV status not recorded). Some clones in this sample may be carry-over from other donors' samples. What was sequenced was PBMCs. CDR3 coding DNA: TGTGCCAGCAGTTCGCACAGGGGGCTCGGACAGCCCCAGCATTTT. Translated, it gives CASSSHRGLGQPQHF.